This T cell receptor beta chain comes out of a study of blood T cell repertoires in COVID-19. Study in general: COVID-19 samples, acute and convalescent, were from the United States, Italy and Spain.

Original methodology: Estimation of nucleated cell counts relied on the amplification of reference gene primers. Libraries were prepared by immunoSEQ multiplex PCR; TCRdb keeps only in-frame clonotypes and omits some of them. That table is the source of V, J and clone size, and D and trimming were worked out from the DNA. Here the sample spans approximately 330,000 clones, 80% to 90% being singletons. Germline V gene lookup returns CDR1 SGHTA and CDR2 FQGNSA. Trimming took 1 base from V and 1 from J, leaving 14 bases between them. The CDR3 sequence is 17 residues long. The chain joins TRBV7-2 to TRBJ1-3; weak D call: TRBD1 (5 bases). The sequenced material came from peripheral blood. This TCR came from a man aged 25-40 years with COVID-19, enrolled during active disease. CDR3 protein: CASSLVIAGESGNTIYF. The CDR3 bases are TGTGCCAGCAGCTTAGTCATTGCGGGGGAATCTGGAAACACCATATATTTT.